Below, 15 T cell receptor beta chains from the same sample are listed, as sequenced in a study of T cells after yellow fever vaccination. TCRdb redid the calling of the 5' RACE reads with MiXCR, one entry per CDR3 protein. The table shows hundreds of thousands of distinct CDR3 sequences, with around 9.3% occurring only once. Sample: CD4+ T cells sorted from PBMCs, taken 5 days after the yellow fever booster vaccination. These TCRs come from a man between 18 and 35 years old who received the YFV17D yellow fever vaccine.

The genes are TRBV28 and TRBJ1-5; D ambiguous. The V end was cut by 3 bases, the J end by 0 bases, with 12 bases between. The germline CDR1 and CDR2 sequences are MDHEN and SYDVKM. The CDR3 extends over 16 amino acids. CDR3 residues: CASSLHYPYSNQPQHF. The CDR3 DNA follows: TGTGCCAGCAGTTTGCACTATCCCTATAGCAATCAGCCCCAGCATTTT. Variable domain in full (rest from reference TRBV28 and TRBJ1-5): DVKVTQSSRYLVKRTGEKVFLECVQDMDHENMFWYRQDPGLGLRLIYFSYDVKMKEKGDIPEGYSVSREKKERFSLILESASTNQTSMYLCASSLHYPYSNQPQHFGDGTRLSIL.

This clonotype appeared many times. The rearrangement links TRBV4-3 to TRBJ2-7; D assignment may be TRBD1 or TRBD2 (5 bases each). Germline CDR1 is LGHNA and CDR2 is YSLEER. There are 17 residues in the CDR3. V shed 0 bases and J shed 3 bases, with 18 bases lying between them. The CDR3: CASSQEFWGNPIYEQYF. CDR3 DNA: TGCGCCAGCAGCCAAGAATTCTGGGGGAACCCAATCTACGAGCAGTACTTC.

In its sample, this clonotype was seen a few times. This sequence joins TRBV5-1 and TRBJ2-3; 7 bases are shared with TRBD1. CDR1 SGHRS and CDR2 YFSETQ come from the germline V gene. CDR3 size: 13 residues. V dropped 6 bases and J dropped 5; count of bases not matched to a gene: 6. In DNA form, the CDR3 reads TGCGCCAGCACCCCGAGGGGGCTAGATACGCAGTATTTT. Protein product: CASTPRGLDTQYF. Looking up the rest from reference TRBV5-1 and TRBJ2-3 gives the full variable domain: KAGVTQTPRYLIKTRGQQVTLSCSPISGHRSVSWYQQTPGQGLQFLFEYFSETQRNKGNFPGRFSGRQFSNSRSEMNVSTLELGDSALYLCASTPRGLDTQYFGPGTRLTVL.

This clonotype was seen ten or more times. V is TRBV12-3 or TRBV12-4 and J is TRBJ2-7, with no clear D. Between the trimmed V and J ends, which lost 9 bases and 4 bases, there was a span of 13 bases. The CDR3 covers 12 residues. The CDR3 region is CARKTVEYEQYF. For the CDR3, the DNA is TGTGCCAGAAAAACAGTAGAGTACGAGCAGTACTTC.

This chain links TRBV4-1 with TRBJ1-3; 10 bases are a match to TRBD1. Germline loops: CDR1 MGHRA, CDR2 YSYEKL. With V trimmed by 4 bases and J by 4 bases, 16 bases remained unmatched. There are 19 residues in the CDR3. CDR3 loop: CASSLRTGGLAAWGNTIYF. The CDR3 DNA sequence: TGCGCCAGCAGCCTTCGGACAGGGGGATTAGCTGCTTGGGGAAACACCATATATTTT.

The V and J genes are TRBV4-1 and TRBJ1-1, with no clear D. Germline CDR1 reads MGHRA; CDR2 reads YSYEKL. V lost 3 bases, J lost 7 bases, and 24 bases lay in between. The CDR3 is 17 amino acids. The CDR3 DNA reads as TGCGCCAGCAGCCAGCGGTCGTGGATCGAAGTTTTAGGTGAAGCTTTCTTT. Translated, it gives CASSQRSWIEVLGEAFF.

The rearrangement uses TRBV20-1 and TRBJ1-5; the match to TRBD1 covers 10 bases. V trimming: 6 bases; J trimming: 4 bases; junction bases outside the gene matches: 3. CDR3 length: 13 residues. Germline-derived CDR1 and CDR2 are DFQATT and SNEGSKA (reference sequence). For the CDR3, the DNA is TGCAGTGCCGTGGACAGGGGGAATCAGCCCCAGCATTTT. This sequence encodes CSAVDRGNQPQHF.

This sequence joins TRBV15 and TRBJ1-6, with 7 bases matching TRBD1. The CDR3 contains 16 residues. Germline V gene data show CDR1 as LNHNV and CDR2 as YYDKDF (reference sequence). V was clipped by 0 bases and J by 8 bases; unmatched bases: 7. The CDR3 is CATSREFRQGDSPLHF. The DNA of the CDR3 is TGTGCCACCAGCAGAGAATTCCGACAGGGAGATTCACCCCTCCACTTT.

This rearrangement joins TRBV6-5 to TRBJ2-5; D is tentatively TRBD1 or TRBD2 (6 bases each). Per the germline V gene, CDR1 is MNHEY and CDR2 is SVGAGI. Trimming shortened V by 5 bases and J by 1 base, and 14 bases separated the two germline ends. This CDR3 region has 15 residues. CDR3 nucleotide sequence: TGTGCCAGCAGTCGCCACCGGGGGCCCCAAGAGACCCAGTACTTC. Its protein is CASSRHRGPQETQYF.

The V and J genes are TRBV30 and TRBJ2-2; TRBD2 matches 12 bases. With V trimmed by 6 bases and J by 7 bases, 12 bases remained unmatched. This CDR3 comprises 16 residues. Germline CDR1 GTSNPN, CDR2 SVGIG (reference sequence). The CDR3 DNA sequence: TGTGCCTGCTTACTAGCGGGGGGAAGATCCGTCGGGGAGCTGTTTTTT. Its protein is CACLLAGGRSVGELFF.

The chain carries TRBV6-5 and TRBJ2-3; possibly TRBD1 or TRBD2 for D (6 bases each). The V gene's germline CDR1 is MNHEY and CDR2 SVGAGI. The CDR3 length is 14 residues. Deletions cut 2 bases from V and 8 bases from J, with 14 bases between. The CDR3 region has the DNA TGTGCCAGCAGTTACGGGCTGGGGGGCCTTACGCAGTATTTT. Translated: CASSYGLGGLTQYF.

This clonotype was seen at least ten times. The chain recombines TRBV12-3 or TRBV12-4 with TRBJ2-3; weak D call: TRBD2 (5 bases). The V end was cut by 0 bases, the J end by 6 bases, with 7 bases between. The CDR3 sequence is 13 residues long. The CDR3 is CASSLARRDTQYF. In DNA form, the CDR3 reads TGTGCCAGCAGTTTAGCCCGGAGGGATACGCAGTATTTT.

This clonotype occurred a few times. The chain employs TRBV20-1 and TRBJ2-3; the match to TRBD2 covers 11 bases. Germline CDR1 is DFQATT and CDR2 is SNEGSKA (reference sequence). The J segment lost 6 bases and the V segment lost 3 bases, leaving 5 bases of the junction unmatched. The CDR3 runs 14 residues. The CDR3 loop reads CSASSSGGPDTQYF. The CDR3 DNA is TGCAGTGCTAGCTCTAGCGGGGGGCCGGATACGCAGTATTTT.

This clonotype was counted between two and nine times. The V call is TRBV11-2, the J call TRBJ2-3; D is uncertain. Germline V CDR1 and CDR2: SGHAT, FQNNGV. CDR3 length equals 11 residues. V gave up 2 bases and J gave up 7 bases, with 4 bases separating them. CDR3 in amino acids: CASSLRYTQYF. The CDR3 nucleotides are TGTGCCAGCAGCTTAAGGTATACGCAGTATTTT.

This sequence joins TRBV6-1 and TRBJ2-7; 9 nucleotides line up with TRBD1. Germline trimming cut 7 bases from V and 2 bases from J; bases unmatched to any gene: 9. The CDR3 is 15 residues long. CDR1 and CDR2 (germline): MNHNS, SASEGT. The CDR3 is CASIKTGGSTYEQYF. The CDR3 coding sequence is TGTGCCAGCATTAAGACAGGGGGATCAACCTACGAGCAGTACTTC.